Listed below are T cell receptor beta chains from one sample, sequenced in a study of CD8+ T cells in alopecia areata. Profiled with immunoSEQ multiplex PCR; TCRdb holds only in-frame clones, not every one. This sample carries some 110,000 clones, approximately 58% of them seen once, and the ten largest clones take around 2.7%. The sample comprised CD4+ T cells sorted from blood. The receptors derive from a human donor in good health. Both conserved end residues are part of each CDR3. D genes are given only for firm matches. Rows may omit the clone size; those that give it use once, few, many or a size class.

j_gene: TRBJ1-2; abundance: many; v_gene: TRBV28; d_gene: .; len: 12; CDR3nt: TGTGCCAGCAGGGACAGTCCCCAGGGCTACACCTTC; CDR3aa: CASRDSPQGYTF
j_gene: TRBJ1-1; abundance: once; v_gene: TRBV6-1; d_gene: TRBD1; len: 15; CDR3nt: TGTGCCAGCAGTGAAGAGGGAGGGGGCTGGACTGAAGCTTTCTTT; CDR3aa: CASSEEGGGWTEAFF
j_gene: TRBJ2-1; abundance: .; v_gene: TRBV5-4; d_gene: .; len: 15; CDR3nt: TGTGCCAGCAGCTTGGGGCGGAACTCCTACAATGAGCAGTTCTTC; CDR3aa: CASSLGRNSYNEQFF
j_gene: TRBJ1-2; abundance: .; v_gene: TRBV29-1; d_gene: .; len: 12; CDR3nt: TGCAGCGTTGAAGATCGGGTGGGTGGCTACACCTTC; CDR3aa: CSVEDRVGGYTF
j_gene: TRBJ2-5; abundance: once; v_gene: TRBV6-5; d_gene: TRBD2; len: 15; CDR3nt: TGTGCCAGCAGGTCTAGCGGGGCCGGGCAAGAGACCCAGTACTTC; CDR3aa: CASRSSGAGQETQYF
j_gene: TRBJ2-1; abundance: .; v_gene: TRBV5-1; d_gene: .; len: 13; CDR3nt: TGCGCCAGCAGCGTGACAGGTTACAATGAGCAGTTCTTC; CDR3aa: CASSVTGYNEQFF
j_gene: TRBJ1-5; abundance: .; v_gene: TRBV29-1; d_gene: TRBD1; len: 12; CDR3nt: TGCAGCGGGCGGACAGGGGATCAGCCCCAGCATTTT; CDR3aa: CSGRTGDQPQHF
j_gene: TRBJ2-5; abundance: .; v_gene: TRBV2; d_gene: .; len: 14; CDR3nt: TGTGCCAGCAGTCTCGTTGAGGCCGCGGAGACCCAGTACTTC; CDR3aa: CASSLVEAAETQYF
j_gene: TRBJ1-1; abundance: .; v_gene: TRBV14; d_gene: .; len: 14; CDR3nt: TGTGCCAGCAGCCAAGGACCGACGAGGGCCGAAGCTTTCTTT; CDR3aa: CASSQGPTRAEAFF
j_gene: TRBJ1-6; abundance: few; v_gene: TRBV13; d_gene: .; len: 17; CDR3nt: TGTGCCAGCAGCTCTGCAGGGAGGAGCTCCTATAATTCACCCCTCCACTTT; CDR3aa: CASSSAGRSSYNSPLHF
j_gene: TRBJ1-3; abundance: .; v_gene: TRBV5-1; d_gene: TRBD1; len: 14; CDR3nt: TGCGCCAGCAGCCGCGGACAGGCCGGAAACACCATATATTTT; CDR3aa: CASSRGQAGNTIYF
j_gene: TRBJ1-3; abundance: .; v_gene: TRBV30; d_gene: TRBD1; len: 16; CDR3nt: TGTGCCTGGAGAGGTCTGGGACAGGGGGCTAGAAACACCATATATTTT; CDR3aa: CAWRGLGQGARNTIYF
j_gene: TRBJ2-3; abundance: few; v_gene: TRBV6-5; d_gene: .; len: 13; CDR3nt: TGTGCCAGCAGTTACGGGCAAACAGATACGCAGTATTTT; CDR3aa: CASSYGQTDTQYF
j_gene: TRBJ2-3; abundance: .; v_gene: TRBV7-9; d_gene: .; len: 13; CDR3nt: TGTGCCTCCAGGCGACCAAGCACAGATACGCAGTATTTT; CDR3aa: CASRRPSTDTQYF
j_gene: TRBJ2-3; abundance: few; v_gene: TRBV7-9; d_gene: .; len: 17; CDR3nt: TGTGCCAGCAGCTTAGGGTGGGCAGTTCGGGCCTCAGATACGCAGTATTTT; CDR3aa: CASSLGWAVRASDTQYF
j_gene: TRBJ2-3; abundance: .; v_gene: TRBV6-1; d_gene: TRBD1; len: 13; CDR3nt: TGTGCCAGCAGTGTCGGACAGGGGGATACGCAGTATTTT; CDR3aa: CASSVGQGDTQYF
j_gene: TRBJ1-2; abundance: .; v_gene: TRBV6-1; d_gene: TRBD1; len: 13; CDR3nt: TGTGCCAGCAGCTCGGGACAGGGCTATGGCTACACCTTC; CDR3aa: CASSSGQGYGYTF
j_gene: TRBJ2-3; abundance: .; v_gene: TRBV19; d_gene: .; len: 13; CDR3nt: TGTGCCAGTGGCCGGGACATGGAAGTTACGCAGTATTTT; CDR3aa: CASGRDMEVTQYF
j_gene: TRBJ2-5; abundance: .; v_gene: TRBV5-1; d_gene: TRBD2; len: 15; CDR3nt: TGCGCCAGCCGCCGGAGCGGGGGCCCCCAAGAGACCCAGTACTTC; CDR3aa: CASRRSGGPQETQYF
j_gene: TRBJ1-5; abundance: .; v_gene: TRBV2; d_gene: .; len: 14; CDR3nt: TGTGCCAGCAGAGCGACAGAAGGCAATCAGCCCCAGCATTTT; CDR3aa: CASRATEGNQPQHF
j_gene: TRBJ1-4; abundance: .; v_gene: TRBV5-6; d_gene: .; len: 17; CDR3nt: TGTGCCAGCATCAAGAATTGGGGACTCCTGTCTAATGAAAAACTGTTTTTT; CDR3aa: CASIKNWGLLSNEKLFF
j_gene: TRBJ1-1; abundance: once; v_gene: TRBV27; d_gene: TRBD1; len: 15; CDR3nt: TGTGCCAGCAGTTCAGGACAGGTCAAGGGGACTGAAGCTTTCTTT; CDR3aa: CASSSGQVKGTEAFF
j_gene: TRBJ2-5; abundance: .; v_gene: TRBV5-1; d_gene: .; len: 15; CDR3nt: TGCGCCAGCAGCTTAGGGACTGACTTCGAGGAGACCCAGTACTTC; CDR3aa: CASSLGTDFEETQYF
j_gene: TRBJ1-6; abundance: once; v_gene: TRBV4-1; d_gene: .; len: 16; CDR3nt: TGCGCCAGCAGCGCGCCCCGGGGGGGCGTCAATTCACCCCTCCACTTT; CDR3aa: CASSAPRGGVNSPLHF
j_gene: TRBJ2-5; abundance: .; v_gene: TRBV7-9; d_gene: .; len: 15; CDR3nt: TGTGCCAGCAGCCCCGGGAGAGGGGGCGTGGAGACCCAGTACTTC; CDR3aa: CASSPGRGGVETQYF
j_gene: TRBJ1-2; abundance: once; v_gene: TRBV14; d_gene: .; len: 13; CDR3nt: TGTGCCAGCAGCCAAGTTGCAGCCTATGGCTACACCTTC; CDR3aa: CASSQVAAYGYTF
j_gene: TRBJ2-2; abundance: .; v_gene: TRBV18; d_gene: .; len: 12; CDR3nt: TGTGCCAGCCACGAGGGCACCGGGGAGCTGTTTTTT; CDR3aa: CASHEGTGELFF
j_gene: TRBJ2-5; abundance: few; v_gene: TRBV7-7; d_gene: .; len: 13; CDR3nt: TGTGCCAGCAGCCGCAACTCAGTGGAGACCCAGTACTTC; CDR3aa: CASSRNSVETQYF
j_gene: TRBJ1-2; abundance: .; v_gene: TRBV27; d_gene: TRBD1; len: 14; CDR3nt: TGTGCCAGCAGTTTATCGAGGACAGGGGTAGGCTACACCTTC; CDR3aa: CASSLSRTGVGYTF
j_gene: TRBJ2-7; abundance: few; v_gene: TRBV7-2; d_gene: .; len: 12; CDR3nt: TGTGCCAGCAGCACGGACTCCTACGAGCAGTACTTC; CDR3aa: CASSTDSYEQYF
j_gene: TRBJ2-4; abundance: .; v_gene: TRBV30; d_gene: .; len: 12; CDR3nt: TGTGCCTGGGGGGACGGAGAAAACATTCAGTACTTC; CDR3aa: CAWGDGENIQYF
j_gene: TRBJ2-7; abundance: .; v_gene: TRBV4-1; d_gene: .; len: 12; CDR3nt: TGCGCCAGCAGCCAAGTCCAGGGGGAGCAGTACTTC; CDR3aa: CASSQVQGEQYF
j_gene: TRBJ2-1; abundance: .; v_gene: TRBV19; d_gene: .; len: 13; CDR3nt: TGTGCCAGTAGTATAGATATCTCCACCTCCCTGTTCTTC; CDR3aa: CASSIDISTSLFF
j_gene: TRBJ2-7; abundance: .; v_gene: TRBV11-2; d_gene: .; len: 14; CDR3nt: TGTGCCAGCAGCTTGAGACGGGCCACCTACGAGCAGTACTTC; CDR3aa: CASSLRRATYEQYF
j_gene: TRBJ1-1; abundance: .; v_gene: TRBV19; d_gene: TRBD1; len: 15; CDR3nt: TGTGCCAGTAGCCGAGGGGGACAGGGGGCTTCGAAAGCTTTCTTT; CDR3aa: CASSRGGQGASKAFF
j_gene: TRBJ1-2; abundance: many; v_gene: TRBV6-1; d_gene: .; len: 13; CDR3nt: TGTGCCAGCAGTCTTTCCTGGAACTATGGCTACACCTTC; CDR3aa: CASSLSWNYGYTF
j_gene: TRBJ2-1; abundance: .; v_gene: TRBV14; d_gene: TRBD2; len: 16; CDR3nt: TGTGCCAGCAGCCAATACGGGGGGACCAGGCACAATGAGCAGTTCTTC; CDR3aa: CASSQYGGTRHNEQFF
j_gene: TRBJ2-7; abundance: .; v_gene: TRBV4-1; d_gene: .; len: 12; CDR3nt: TGCGCCAGCAGCCAAGCCGCAAGGGAGCAGTACTTC; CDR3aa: CASSQAAREQYF
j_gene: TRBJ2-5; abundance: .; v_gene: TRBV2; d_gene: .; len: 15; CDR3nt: TGTGCCAGCAGTGAAGGACTAGTTATTACGGAGACCCAGTACTTC; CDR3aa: CASSEGLVITETQYF
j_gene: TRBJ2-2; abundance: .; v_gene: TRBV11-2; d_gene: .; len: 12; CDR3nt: TGTGCCAGCAGCCCCGGGACCGGGGAGCTGTTTTTT; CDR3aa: CASSPGTGELFF
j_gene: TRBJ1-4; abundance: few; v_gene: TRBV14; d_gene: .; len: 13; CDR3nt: TGTGCCAGCAGCCAAGACCAGAAGGGAAAACTGTTTTTT; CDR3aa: CASSQDQKGKLFF
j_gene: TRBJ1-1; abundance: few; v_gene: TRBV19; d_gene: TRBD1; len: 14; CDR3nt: TGTGCCAGTAGTATAAACCGACAGGGCGCTGAAGCTTTCTTT; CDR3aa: CASSINRQGAEAFF
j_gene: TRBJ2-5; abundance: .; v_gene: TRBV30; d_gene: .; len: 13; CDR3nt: TGTGCCTGGAGTGTACCCCCGACAGGGACCCAGTACTTC; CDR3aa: CAWSVPPTGTQYF
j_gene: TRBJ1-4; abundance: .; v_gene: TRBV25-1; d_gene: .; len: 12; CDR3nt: TGTGCCAGCAGTGGTAGTGGTCGGAAACTGTTTTTT; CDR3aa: CASSGSGRKLFF
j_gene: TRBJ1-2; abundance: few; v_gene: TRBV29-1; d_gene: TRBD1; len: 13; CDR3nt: TGCAGCGTACTCCCAGGGGGCCACTATGGCTACACCTTC; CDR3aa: CSVLPGGHYGYTF
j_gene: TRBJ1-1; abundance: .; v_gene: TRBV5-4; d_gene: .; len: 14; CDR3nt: TGTGCCAGCAGCTCCCGGACAGTCAACACTGAAGCTTTCTTT; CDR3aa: CASSSRTVNTEAFF
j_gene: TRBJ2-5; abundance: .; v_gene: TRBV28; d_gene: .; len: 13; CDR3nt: TGTGCCAGCAGTCGACGGTTCCAAGAGACCCAGTACTTC; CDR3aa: CASSRRFQETQYF
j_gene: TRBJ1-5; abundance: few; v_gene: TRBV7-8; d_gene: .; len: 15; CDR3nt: TGTGCCAGCAGACCCCTATCGGGGAGCAATCAGCCCCAGCATTTT; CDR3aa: CASRPLSGSNQPQHF
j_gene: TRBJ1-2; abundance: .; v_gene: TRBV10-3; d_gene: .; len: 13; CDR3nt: TGTGCCATCAGTCAACAGGGTGTGGCTGGCTACACCTTC; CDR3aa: CAISQQGVAGYTF
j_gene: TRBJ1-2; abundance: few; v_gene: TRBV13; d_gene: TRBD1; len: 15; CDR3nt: TGTGCCAGCAGCTTAGGTGGACAGGGTCCATATGGCTACACCTTC; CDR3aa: CASSLGGQGPYGYTF
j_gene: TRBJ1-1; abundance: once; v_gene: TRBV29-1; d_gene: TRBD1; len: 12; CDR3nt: TGCAGCGTTGCACAGGGGAGCACTGAAGCTTTCTTT; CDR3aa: CSVAQGSTEAFF
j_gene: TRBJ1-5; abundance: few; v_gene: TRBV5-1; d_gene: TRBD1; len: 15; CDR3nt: TGCGCCAGCAGTCTTGGACAGGGCCCTAATCAGCCCCAGCATTTT; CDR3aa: CASSLGQGPNQPQHF
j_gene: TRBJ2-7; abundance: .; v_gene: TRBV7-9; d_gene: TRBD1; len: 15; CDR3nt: TGTGCCAGCAGCCAACAGGGGGCGGTTACCTACGAGCAGTACTTC; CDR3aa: CASSQQGAVTYEQYF
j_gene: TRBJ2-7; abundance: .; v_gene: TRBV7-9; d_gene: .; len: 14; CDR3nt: TGTGCCAGCAGCCCTGGGGGGAGCTCCTACGAGCAGTACTTC; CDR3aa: CASSPGGSSYEQYF
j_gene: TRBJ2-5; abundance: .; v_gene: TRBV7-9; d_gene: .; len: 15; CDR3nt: TGTGCCAGCAGCTTGCTGACGGGGCCGGGAGAGACCCAGTACTTC; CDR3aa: CASSLLTGPGETQYF
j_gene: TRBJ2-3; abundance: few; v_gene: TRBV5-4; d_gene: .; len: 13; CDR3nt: TGTGCCAGCAGCTCCGACGAGACCAATACGCAGTATTTT; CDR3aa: CASSSDETNTQYF